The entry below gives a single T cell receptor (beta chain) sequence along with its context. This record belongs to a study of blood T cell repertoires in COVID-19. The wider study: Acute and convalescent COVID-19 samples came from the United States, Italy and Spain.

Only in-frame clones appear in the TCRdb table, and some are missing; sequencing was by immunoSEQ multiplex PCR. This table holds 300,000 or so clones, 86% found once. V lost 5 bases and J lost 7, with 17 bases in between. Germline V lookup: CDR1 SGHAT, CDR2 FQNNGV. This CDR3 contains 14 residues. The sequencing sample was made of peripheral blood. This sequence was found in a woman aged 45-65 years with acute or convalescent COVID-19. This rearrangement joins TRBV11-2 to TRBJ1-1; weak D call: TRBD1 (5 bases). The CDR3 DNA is TGTGCCAGCAGCCCAATGCCGATCGACAGTGAAGCTTTCTTT. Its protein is CASSPMPIDSEAFF.